Following are 14 T cell receptor beta chains from one sample sequenced in a study of preoperative IRX-2 immunotherapy in early breast cancer. Treatment given: preoperative locoregional IRX-2 cytokine immunotherapy. Assay: immunoSEQ multiplex PCR; the TCRdb copy retains only in-frame clones and omits some. The data show 20,000 to 30,000 clones, about 83% seen once. Sequenced material: lymph node tissue, taken before IRX-2 immunotherapy. The source is a human donor with breast cancer.

The chain combines TRBV6-4 with TRBJ2-4; TRBD2 is a possible D gene (6 bases). Germline loops: CDR1 MRHNA, CDR2 SNTAGT. V was cut by 5 bases and J by 1 base, with 9 bases left in between. CDR3 length equals 14 residues. The CDR3 DNA follows: TGTGCCAGCAGTAGGAGGGATGCCAAAAACATTCAGTACTTC. Its translation is CASSRRDAKNIQYF.

This clone has more than one count but fewer than ten. The gene calls are TRBV19 and TRBJ1-1; 11 nucleotides agree with TRBD1. J gave up 10 bases and V 4 bases, and 14 bases lay outside the gene matches. The CDR3 loop spans 16 amino acids. CDR1 is LNHDA, CDR2 SQIVND, per germline (reference sequence). CDR3 sequence (DNA): TGTGCCAGTAGTACCGGACAGGGGGCAATCGGGATCGGAGCTTTCTTT. Translating it yields CASSTGQGAIGIGAFF.

This chain connects TRBV11-3 to TRBJ1-5; D unresolved. Trimming removed 5 bases at V and 6 bases at J, with 14 bases between. Germline V gives CDR1 SGHNT, CDR2 YENEEA. The CDR3 sequence is 14 residues long. The CDR3 DNA reads TGTGCCAGCAGCCTCAGAGGCGACGGTCAGCCCCAGCATTTT. This translates into CASSLRGDGQPQHF.

V usage is TRBV19 and J usage is TRBJ2-2; D perhaps matches TRBD1 (6 bases). The CDR3 length is 17 residues. V was cut by 6 bases and J by 0 bases, with 17 bases left in between. Germline loops: CDR1 LNHDA, CDR2 SQIVND (reference sequence). The CDR3 is CASRTTGKSANTGELFF. DNA of the CDR3: TGTGCCAGTAGAACAACAGGGAAATCGGCGAACACCGGGGAGCTGTTTTTT.

The V gene is TRBV11-3, the J gene TRBJ1-5; 8 bases align to TRBD1. This CDR3 contains 14 residues. V dropped 5 bases and J dropped 4; count of bases not matched to a gene: 4. The germline gives CDR1 SGHNT, CDR2 YENEEA. CDR3 sequence: CASSPGQENQPQHF. CDR3 coding DNA: TGTGCCAGCAGCCCGGGACAGGAGAATCAGCCCCAGCATTTT.

The rearrangement joins TRBV18 to TRBJ2-1; no definite D call. Germline-derived CDR1 and CDR2 are KGHSH and LQKENI. V was clipped by 2 bases and J by 6 bases, with 8 bases between them. CDR3 size: 13 residues. This CDR3 reads CASSPVLTNEQFF. In DNA form, the CDR3 reads TGTGCCAGCTCACCAGTTCTCACCAATGAGCAGTTCTTC.

The chain joins TRBV10-2 to TRBJ2-6; 8 nucleotides agree with TRBD2. The germline V gene has CDR1 WSHSY and CDR2 SAAADI. V shed 4 bases, J shed 3 bases, and the junction held 8 bases outside the gene matches. This CDR3 comprises 17 residues. CDR3: CASSGDGGAFGANVLTF. In nucleotides, the CDR3 is TGCGCCAGCAGTGGCGACGGGGGGGCGTTTGGGGCCAACGTCCTGACTTTC.

This clone came up a few times. The V gene is TRBV11-3, the J gene TRBJ2-5; the D gene is possibly TRBD2 (7 bases). Trimming removed 3 bases from V and 2 bases from J, with 10 bases in between. CDR1 and CDR2 (germline): SGHNT, YENEEA. This CDR3 comprises 14 residues. CDR3 sequence reads: CASSFKGGQETQYF. CDR3 bases: TGTGCCAGCAGCTTCAAGGGGGGGCAAGAGACCCAGTACTTC.

V gene TRBV5-1 combines with J gene TRBJ2-6; 8 bases match TRBD2. The CDR3 loop spans 18 amino acids. V was clipped by 1 base and J by 3 bases; unmatched bases: 9. Looked up from germline, CDR1 is SGHRS and CDR2 is YFSETQ. CDR3 in DNA: TGCGCCAGCAGCTTGCAGAGCCCAGCGGGGGATGGGGCCAACGTCCTGACTTTC. It encodes CASSLQSPAGDGANVLTF.

J is TRBJ2-2 and V is TRBV6-8; D perhaps matches TRBD1 (6 bases). V gave up 4 bases and J gave up 3 bases, with 15 bases separating them. The germline gives CDR1 MNHGY, CDR2 SAAAGT. This CDR3 has 16 residues. This chain's CDR3 is CASSSGRDRHTGELFF. The CDR3, as DNA: TGTGCCAGCAGTTCGGGGCGAGACAGGCACACCGGGGAGCTGTTTTTT.

The J gene is TRBJ1-2, the V gene TRBV19, with a tentative D call TRBD1 (6 bases). Trimming pared 4 bases from V and 8 bases from J, leaving 20 bases between. The germline V gene encodes CDR1 LNHDA and CDR2 SQIVND (reference sequence). CDR3 size: 15 residues. The CDR3 loop is CASSRGARGFSGYTF. CDR3 DNA: TGTGCCAGTAGTAGGGGGGCCAGGGGATTCTCCGGCTACACCTTC.

The J gene is TRBJ2-6, the V gene TRBV6-8, with 9 bases matching TRBD1. The V segment lost 2 bases and the J segment 1 base; nucleotides outside the gene matches: 12. In germline, CDR1 is MNHGY, CDR2 SAAAGT. This CDR3 is built from 20 residues. The CDR3 nucleotides read TGTGCCAGCAGTTACCACAAACCATCGACAGGGGGGTCTGGGGCCAACGTCCTGACTTTC. Translation: CASSYHKPSTGGSGANVLTF.

The rearrangement joins TRBV18 to TRBJ1-1; maybe TRBD1 (5 bases). V gave up 4 bases and J gave up 3 bases, with 15 bases separating them. From germline, CDR1 is KGHSH and CDR2 LQKENI. CDR3 length: 15 amino acids. CDR3 in amino acids: CASSRMDLGDTEAFF. The CDR3 DNA reads as TGTGCCAGCTCACGAATGGACCTGGGGGACACTGAAGCTTTCTTT. Full variable domain (remainder filled in from reference TRBV18 and TRBJ1-1): NAGVMQNPRHLVRRRGQEARLRCSPMKGHSHVYWYRQLPEEGLKFMVYLQKENIIDESGMPKERFSAEFPKEGPSILRIQQVVRGDSAAYFCASSRMDLGDTEAFFGQGTRLTVV.

This chain joins TRBV11-3 and TRBJ1-2; D is unclear. CDR3 length equals 14 residues. Trimming cost V 0 bases and J 8 bases, with 13 bases left between them. In germline, CDR1 is SGHNT, CDR2 YENEEA. The CDR3 DNA reads as TGTGCCAGCAGCTTAGAACAATACAGTAAGGGCTACACCTTC. This encodes CASSLEQYSKGYTF.